This TCR beta chain was recovered during a study of blood T cell repertoires in COVID-19. Study at large: PBMCs, B-cell-depleted T cells, or T cells were the source of the cDNA or gDNA that made up the material.

The protocol was immunoSEQ multiplex PCR, while the TCRdb copy is restricted to in-frame clones and leaves out a portion. The profile shows 45,000 to 70,000 clones, 82% of them singletons. V shed 4 bases and J 4 bases; nucleotides not matched to a gene: 2. CDR3 length: 13 residues. The V gene's germline CDR1 is SNHLY and CDR2 FYNNEI. Sample: peripheral blood. This TCR was recovered from a woman aged 55 to 70 with acute or convalescent COVID-19. The genes are TRBV2 and TRBJ1-2; 8 nucleotides match TRBD1. The chain's CDR3 is CASSATGGYGYTF. The CDR3 DNA is TGTGCCAGCAGTGCTACAGGGGGCTATGGCTACACCTTC.